Sequencing of this T cell receptor (beta chain) was carried out in a study of cytomegalovirus exposure and HLA in healthy donors. The CDR3 length is 14 residues. Germline V gives CDR1 LNHDA, CDR2 SQIVND (reference sequence). Trimming cost V 5 bases and J 2 bases; bases outside gene matches: 3. Each donor's status was that of a healthy bone marrow donor. The PCR had 60 Vbeta and 13 Jbeta primers. TCRdb's copy holds only in-frame clones and misses some; the assay was immunoSEQ multiplex PCR. The top ten clones hold nearly 3.5% of a sample with 110,000 to 150,000 clones, roughly 82% of them seen once. This clone has just a few counts. Its antigen is unknown. Notes on the study in general: The investigators catalogued 150 to 200 TCR beta chains as cytomegalovirus-associated. According to an earlier analysis, most TCR beta V segments yielded productive rearrangements about 87% or about 30% of the time.

The sequenced sample was PBMCs. The rearrangement uses TRBV19 and TRBJ2-7, with 10 bases lining up with TRBD1. This TCR derives from a male donor in good health and CMV-seronegative. DNA for the CDR3: TGTGCCAGTAGTCCCGGGACAGGGGCCTACGAGCAGTACTTC. It translates to CASSPGTGAYEQYF.